This T cell receptor (beta chain) was recorded in a study of blood T cell repertoires in COVID-19. Data came from immunoSEQ multiplex PCR; TCRdb stores just in-frame clones and leaves some out. The sample has some 110,000 clones, 65% to 80% seen once. The V and J ends lost 0 bases and 7 bases, in that order; junction bases with no gene match: 8. The V gene's germline CDR1 is SEHNR and CDR2 FQNEAQ (reference sequence). The CDR3 runs 16 residues. Material: peripheral blood. This clonotype was sampled from a man aged 50 or older with acute or convalescent COVID-19. The chain links TRBV7-9 to TRBJ1-5, with TRBD1 identical over 8 bases. CDR3 DNA sequence: TGTGCCAGCAGCTTAGCGCAGGACAGGGCGGGGCAGCCCCAGCATTTT. Translated, it gives CASSLAQDRAGQPQHF.